These 5 T cell receptor beta chains share one sample of origin, sequenced in a study of spatial heterogeneity in lung cancer. Points from the study as a whole: Mutation counts in tumors were tracked by counts of expanded intratumoral alpha and beta TCRs.

As for time point: sample taken at primary tumor resection. Antigens for these TCRs are unknown. TCRdb analysed the 5' RACE reads with MiXCR anew, one entry per CDR3 protein. The data hold about 100,000 distinct CDR3 sequences, with 4% to 4.5% observed a single time. Sequencing used lung tumor tissue, obtained at surgery. These receptors originate from a male donor with early-stage non-small cell lung cancer.

The rearrangement links TRBV20-1 to TRBJ2-3; D might be TRBD1 or TRBD2, each matching 6 bases. The CDR3 totals 15 residues. Germline CDR1 is DFQATT and CDR2 is SNEGSKA (reference sequence). The V and J ends lost 3 bases and 1 base respectively, with 14 bases between them. CDR3 nucleotides: TGCAGTGCTAGCACCGGGGGCTTAGGCACAGATACGCAGTATTTT. Translated, it gives CSASTGGLGTDTQYF.

This clonotype was counted between two and nine times. This chain uses TRBV30 with TRBJ2-1; 12 positions match TRBD2. Germline-derived CDR1 and CDR2 are GTSNPN and SVGIG (reference sequence). The CDR3 sequence is 17 residues long. V lost 8 bases to trimming and J lost 2 bases; unmatched junction nucleotides: 13. As DNA, the CDR3 is TGTGCCGCCAGGACTAGCGGGATCTATTTTCCCTACAATGAGCAGTTCTTC. Translating it yields CAARTSGIYFPYNEQFF. The whole variable domain, filled in from reference TRBV30 and TRBJ2-1, reads SQTIHQWPATLVQPVGSPLSLECTVEGTSNPNLYWYRQAAGRGLQLLFYSVGIGQISSEVPQNLSASRPQDRQFILSSKKLLLSDSGFYLCAARTSGIYFPYNEQFFGPGTRLTVL.

Only a few counts were recorded for this clonotype. The chain couples TRBV20-1 to TRBJ1-1, with D hard to call. There are 14 residues in the CDR3. Germline CDR1 and CDR2: DFQATT and SNEGSKA (reference sequence). Trimming cost V 7 bases and J 5 bases, with 20 bases left between them. This CDR3 reads CSVPNGEIGTEAFF. The CDR3 nucleotides are TGCAGTGTTCCCAACGGGGAGATTGGGACTGAAGCTTTCTTT.

This clonotype was counted many times. This sequence joins TRBV10-3 and TRBJ2-3; 11 bases are a match to TRBD2. Trimming cost V 8 bases and J 0 bases; bases outside gene matches: 7. Per the germline V gene, CDR1 is ENHRY and CDR2 is SYGVKD. CDR3 length equals 16 residues. CDR3 DNA sequence: TGTGCCATCGGGGATTGGACTAGCGGGAGCACAGATACGCAGTATTTT. This gives the protein CAIGDWTSGSTDTQYF.

The rearrangement joins TRBV12-3 or TRBV12-4 to TRBJ2-5; the D gene could be TRBD1 or TRBD2 (5 bases each). The V end lost 0 bases, the J end lost 5 bases, and 19 bases lay between the germline ends. The CDR3 is made up of 17 amino acids. This chain's CDR3 is CASSLAPGTISFETQYF. CDR3 in DNA: TGTGCCAGCAGTTTAGCGCCCGGGACGATAAGTTTCGAGACCCAGTACTTC.